Listed below are T cell receptor beta chains from one sample, sequenced in a study of shared clonotypes between healthy human individuals. Sequencing was performed with immunoSEQ multiplex PCR; in TCRdb, only in-frame clones are kept and a portion is missing. In the table there are about 2.3 million clones, more than 85% of which are singletons. Specimen: naive CD4+ T cells from PBMCs. The receptor source for this set is a young man in good health. Some clones in this sample may be carry-over from other donors' samples. CDR3s include the opening cysteine and the closing phenylalanine or tryptophan. Each record gives: J gene, clone size, D gene, V gene, CDR3 DNA, CDR3 protein. A D gene is named only where the DNA matches it firmly. Size is omitted from some rows. Given values are once, few, many or a class for expanded clones.

J: TRBJ2-1
size: -
D: TRBD2
V: TRBV28
DNA: TGTGCCATCCATTCTAGCGGAGCCCACTACAATGAGCAGTTCTTC
CDR3: CAIHSSGAHYNEQFF

J: TRBJ2-7
size: -
D: TRBD2
V: TRBV18
DNA: TGTGCCAGCTCAACCAGGACTAGCGGACTCTACGAGCAGTACTTC
CDR3: CASSTRTSGLYEQYF

J: TRBJ2-7
size: -
D: -
V: TRBV5-4
DNA: TGTGCCAGCAGCCCCGGGGGCCTCTCAGAGCAGTACTTC
CDR3: CASSPGGLSEQYF

J: TRBJ2-7
size: -
D: TRBD2
V: TRBV4-2
DNA: TGTGCCAGCAGCAAAGCCGTCACTAGCGGCTACGAGCAGTACTTC
CDR3: CASSKAVTSGYEQYF

J: TRBJ2-3
size: -
D: -
V: TRBV4-1
DNA: TGCGCCAGCAGCCAACCTTCCAGCGCAGGGGACTTCACAGATACGCAGTATTTT
CDR3: CASSQPSSAGDFTDTQYF

J: TRBJ2-3
size: -
D: -
V: TRBV10-1
DNA: TGCGCCAGCAGTGATGTGAGAGAGTACGGCACAGATACGCAGTATTTT
CDR3: CASSDVREYGTDTQYF

J: TRBJ2-3
size: -
D: -
V: TRBV9
DNA: TGTGCCAGCACGCGGGGAGCTAGCACAGATACGCAGTATTTT
CDR3: CASTRGASTDTQYF

J: TRBJ2-7
size: -
D: -
V: TRBV7-9
DNA: TGTGCCAGCAGTCTGCGGGGGACAGGCGGCTACGAGCAGTACTTC
CDR3: CASSLRGTGGYEQYF

J: TRBJ2-5
size: once
D: -
V: TRBV5-1
DNA: TGCGCCAGCAGCGGGGGACATCCCCAATCGGAGACCCAGTACTTC
CDR3: CASSGGHPQSETQYF

J: TRBJ1-5
size: -
D: -
V: TRBV6-1
DNA: TGTGCCAGCAGTGAAGTTGCAGGGCATCAGCCCCAGCATTTT
CDR3: CASSEVAGHQPQHF

J: TRBJ2-1
size: once
D: TRBD2
V: TRBV7-9
DNA: TGTGCCAGCAGCACGACTAGCGGCCCAGCAAATGAGCAGTTCTTC
CDR3: CASSTTSGPANEQFF

J: TRBJ1-6
size: -
D: -
V: TRBV7-9
DNA: TGTGCCAGCAGCTTGCCATCGGGGCCCCGGGGGTTTCAACCCCTCCACTTT
CDR3: CASSLPSGPRGFQPLHF

J: TRBJ1-4
size: -
D: -
V: TRBV14
DNA: TGTGCCAGCAGCCAAATAGGGACAACTAATGAAAAACTGTTTTTT
CDR3: CASSQIGTTNEKLFF

J: TRBJ2-7
size: -
D: -
V: TRBV7-8
DNA: TGTGCCAGCAGCTTGGCCCTGGGCACTAGCTACGAGCAGTACTTC
CDR3: CASSLALGTSYEQYF

J: TRBJ2-1
size: -
D: -
V: TRBV7-3
DNA: TGTGCCAGCAGCCTCGCAGGGGACTACAATGAGCAGTTCTTC
CDR3: CASSLAGDYNEQFF

J: TRBJ1-1
size: -
D: -
V: TRBV28
DNA: TGTGCCAGCCGCCCCCAGGATGGAGTGAACACTGAAGCTTTCTTT
CDR3: CASRPQDGVNTEAFF

J: TRBJ2-7
size: -
D: TRBD2
V: TRBV14
DNA: TGTGCCAGCAGCCAGGGGACTAGCGGAAACTACGAGCAGTACTTC
CDR3: CASSQGTSGNYEQYF

J: TRBJ1-5
size: -
D: TRBD1
V: TRBV27
DNA: TGTGCCAGCAGACCCGACAGGGATCGCAATCAGCCCCAGCATTTT
CDR3: CASRPDRDRNQPQHF

J: TRBJ1-5
size: -
D: TRBD1
V: TRBV6-5
DNA: TGTGCCAGCAGTTTCGGGACAGGGAACGGTCAGCCCCAGCATTTT
CDR3: CASSFGTGNGQPQHF

J: TRBJ2-7
size: -
D: -
V: TRBV5-4
DNA: TGTGCCAGCGCCCTCGGGCGGACCTCCTACGAGCAGTACTTC
CDR3: CASALGRTSYEQYF

J: TRBJ1-4
size: -
D: -
V: TRBV5-1
DNA: TGCGCCAGCAGCTTAGACCCTTCGGATGAAAAACTGTTTTTT
CDR3: CASSLDPSDEKLFF

J: TRBJ2-3
size: once
D: -
V: TRBV6-5
DNA: TGTGCCAGCCAGGACCCCCTAGATACGCAGTATTTT
CDR3: CASQDPLDTQYF

J: TRBJ2-1
size: once
D: TRBD1
V: TRBV10-3
DNA: TGTGCCATCAGTAGCCCCGGGACAGGCTACAATGAGCAGTTCTTC
CDR3: CAISSPGTGYNEQFF

J: TRBJ1-2
size: -
D: -
V: TRBV19
DNA: TGTGCCAGTAGTGGTTCAGTCCTTAACTATGGCTACACCTTC
CDR3: CASSGSVLNYGYTF

J: TRBJ2-5
size: -
D: -
V: TRBV7-2
DNA: TGTGCCAGCAGCTTAGTCAGGGGAGGGGAGACCCAGTACTTC
CDR3: CASSLVRGGETQYF

J: TRBJ2-1
size: -
D: TRBD2
V: TRBV4-1
DNA: TGCGCCAGCAGCCAAGATCGGGCAGCGGGAGAATGGGATGAGCAGTTCTTC
CDR3: CASSQDRAAGEWDEQFF

J: TRBJ2-2
size: -
D: -
V: TRBV6-6
DNA: TGTGCCAGCAGTCCACGACGGGGTGAGGGCGGGGAGCTGTTTTTT
CDR3: CASSPRRGEGGELFF

J: TRBJ1-1
size: -
D: TRBD1
V: TRBV28
DNA: TGTGCCAGCAGACCGGACAGGTACACTGAAGCTTTCTTT
CDR3: CASRPDRYTEAFF

J: TRBJ1-1
size: -
D: -
V: TRBV6-1
DNA: TGTGCCACCACCGGCGGGACACAGGAGACTGAAGCTTTCTTT
CDR3: CATTGGTQETEAFF

J: TRBJ2-3
size: -
D: TRBD2
V: TRBV5-1
DNA: TGCGCCAGCAGCGCGGGGGCTAGCGGGAGGGGAACAGATACGCAGTATTTT
CDR3: CASSAGASGRGTDTQYF

J: TRBJ2-7
size: -
D: TRBD2
V: TRBV30
DNA: TGTGCCTGGAGTAGCCTAGCGGGAGGGATCTACGAGCAGTACTTC
CDR3: CAWSSLAGGIYEQYF

J: TRBJ2-3
size: -
D: -
V: TRBV7-7
DNA: TGTGCCAGCAGCCCTAGTACTAGATCTGATACGCAGTATTTT
CDR3: CASSPSTRSDTQYF

J: TRBJ1-2
size: once
D: TRBD1
V: TRBV6-5
DNA: TGTGCCAGCAGTTCCTTACAGGGGGGGAACTATGGCTACACCTTC
CDR3: CASSSLQGGNYGYTF

J: TRBJ2-7
size: -
D: TRBD2
V: TRBV7-9
DNA: TGTGCCAGCAGCTTGGCGGGAGGATACGAGCAGTACTTC
CDR3: CASSLAGGYEQYF

J: TRBJ2-5
size: once
D: -
V: TRBV28
DNA: TGTGCCAGCAGTCCCACCCAACTAGTCTCTGAGACCCAGTACTTC
CDR3: CASSPTQLVSETQYF

J: TRBJ2-1
size: once
D: TRBD2
V: TRBV6-4
DNA: TGTGCCAGCAGTGAAGGGCTAGCGGGGATCAATGAGCAGTTCTTC
CDR3: CASSEGLAGINEQFF

J: TRBJ1-5
size: -
D: TRBD1
V: TRBV6-6
DNA: TGTGCCAGCACCGAGGGGGCGGGGAGGCGCAATCAGCCCCAGCATTTT
CDR3: CASTEGAGRRNQPQHF

J: TRBJ1-2
size: -
D: TRBD1
V: TRBV28
DNA: TGTGCCAGCAGTTCGACAGGGATGGGTGGCTACACCTTC
CDR3: CASSSTGMGGYTF

J: TRBJ1-2
size: -
D: TRBD1
V: TRBV4-1
DNA: TGCGCCAGCAGCCCCAGGGGGACAGGGGATGGCTACACCTTC
CDR3: CASSPRGTGDGYTF

J: TRBJ2-3
size: -
D: -
V: TRBV4-1
DNA: TGCGCCAGCAGCCACTCCGGGGCCCTGCCAACCAACACAGATACGCAGTATTTT
CDR3: CASSHSGALPTNTDTQYF

J: TRBJ2-3
size: -
D: -
V: TRBV7-8
DNA: TGTGCCAGCAGCTTAGCGGTCGGAGCGAATACAGATACGCAGTATTTT
CDR3: CASSLAVGANTDTQYF

J: TRBJ2-5
size: -
D: TRBD1
V: TRBV5-1
DNA: TGCGCCAGCAGCTTGGGGGACAGCAAAGAGACCCAGTACTTC
CDR3: CASSLGDSKETQYF

J: TRBJ2-2
size: -
D: -
V: TRBV30
DNA: TGTGCCTGGAGTGTACAGGTAGCGTTAAGCGGGGAGCTGTTTTTT
CDR3: CAWSVQVALSGELFF

J: TRBJ1-2
size: -
D: -
V: TRBV6-5
DNA: TGTGCCAGCAGTTACCGGGCACGCCGGCCGGGCTACACCTTC
CDR3: CASSYRARRPGYTF

J: TRBJ1-1
size: -
D: -
V: TRBV25-1
DNA: TGTGCCAGCAGTGTCGGACCGCGGGGCACTGAAGCTTTCTTT
CDR3: CASSVGPRGTEAFF